Below, one T cell receptor beta chain is given with its context. Antigen specificity is unknown. The germline CDR1 and CDR2 sequences are MNHEY and SMNVEV (reference sequence). Trimming took 2 bases from V and 7 from J; bases not matched to a gene: 0. The CDR3 has 13 residues. Time point indicated: pretreatment peripheral blood. The data were obtained in a study of PD-L1 blockade in urothelial cancer. Study context: Blood was subjected to analysis at 3 weeks (second dose) and 6 weeks following treatment start. Specimens of blood held a median count of approximately 150,000 T cells. Study-wide results and limits: Better progression-free and overall survival followed lower pretreatment blood clonality.

Method: immunoSEQ multiplex PCR; TCRdb's copy keeps in-frame clones and lacks some. The sample holds about 49,000 clones, approximately 79% seen once. This clonotype was obtained from a man aged 70 or older with urothelial cancer. Sequenced here: PBMCs, sampled around atezolizumab (anti-PD-L1) treatment. The V and J genes are TRBV27 and TRBJ1-2, with TRBD1 matching 11 bases. CDR3 loop: CASSLGQGAGYTF. CDR3 in DNA: TGTGCCAGCAGTTTAGGACAGGGGGCTGGCTACACCTTC.